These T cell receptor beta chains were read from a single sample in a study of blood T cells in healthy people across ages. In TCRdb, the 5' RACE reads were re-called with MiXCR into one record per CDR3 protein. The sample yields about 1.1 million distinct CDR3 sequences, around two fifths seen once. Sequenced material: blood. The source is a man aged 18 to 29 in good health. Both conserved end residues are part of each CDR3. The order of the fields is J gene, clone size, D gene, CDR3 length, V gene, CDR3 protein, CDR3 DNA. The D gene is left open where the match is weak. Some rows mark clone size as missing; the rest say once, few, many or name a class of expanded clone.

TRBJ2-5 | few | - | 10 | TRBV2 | CASFEGEQYF | TGTGCCAGCTTTGAAGGGGAGCAGTACTTC
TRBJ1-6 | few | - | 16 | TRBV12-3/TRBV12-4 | CASSFTGSSYNSPLHF | TGTGCCAGCAGTTTCACGGGGAGCTCCTATAATTCACCCCTCCACTTT
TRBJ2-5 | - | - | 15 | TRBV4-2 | CASSQDLGERETQYF | TGTGCCAGCAGCCAAGATCTGGGGGAGCGGGAGACCCAGTACTTC
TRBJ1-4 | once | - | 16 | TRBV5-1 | CASSLEGDGGNEKLFF | TGCGCCAGCAGCTTGGAAGGCGATGGGGGTAATGAAAAACTGTTTTTT
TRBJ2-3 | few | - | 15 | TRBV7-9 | CASFPMGLGTDTQYF | TGTGCCAGCTTCCCAATGGGACTCGGCACAGATACGCAGTATTTT
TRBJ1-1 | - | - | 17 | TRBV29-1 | CSVESTVPMTAALEAFF | TGCAGCGTTGAATCTACTGTTCCAATGACAGCGGCCCTTGAAGCTTTCTTT
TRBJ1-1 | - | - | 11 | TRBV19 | CVSTWGTEAFF | TGTGTCAGTACGTGGGGGACTGAAGCTTTCTTT
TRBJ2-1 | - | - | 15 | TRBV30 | CAWSVSILEHNEQFF | TGTGCCTGGAGTGTGAGTATCCTGGAGCACAATGAGCAGTTCTTC
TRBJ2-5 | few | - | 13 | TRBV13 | CASSLLVKETQYF | TGTGCCAGCAGCTTACTGGTTAAGGAGACCCAGTACTTC
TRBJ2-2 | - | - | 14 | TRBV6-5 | CATLGGRNTGELFF | TGTGCCACTCTGGGCGGACGGAACACCGGGGAGCTGTTTTTT
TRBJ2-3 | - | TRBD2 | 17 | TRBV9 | CASSVSLAGVSTDTQYF | TGTGCCAGCAGCGTGTCCCTAGCGGGGGTAAGCACAGATACGCAGTATTTT
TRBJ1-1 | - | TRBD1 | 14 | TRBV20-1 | CSAGKAGGNTEAFF | TGCAGTGCCGGTAAGGCAGGGGGCAACACTGAAGCTTTCTTT
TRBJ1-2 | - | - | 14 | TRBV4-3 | CASSQGVQGGGYTF | TGCGCCAGCAGCCAAGGGGTACAGGGTGGAGGCTACACCTTC
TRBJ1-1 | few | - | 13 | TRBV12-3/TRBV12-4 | CVSRPSGGVGAFF | TGTGTCAGCAGGCCCTCGGGAGGGGTCGGAGCTTTCTTT
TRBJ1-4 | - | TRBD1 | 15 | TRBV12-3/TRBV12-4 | CASSEGQILPEKLFF | TGTGCCAGCAGTGAGGGACAGATTTTACCCGAAAAACTGTTTTTT
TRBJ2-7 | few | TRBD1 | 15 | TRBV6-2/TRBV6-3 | CASSYSNRGRNEQYF | TGTGCCAGCAGTTACTCGAACAGGGGAAGGAATGAGCAGTACTTC
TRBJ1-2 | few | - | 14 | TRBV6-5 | CASSYSGRERGYTF | TGTGCCAGCAGTTACTCAGGCAGGGAGCGTGGCTACACCTTC
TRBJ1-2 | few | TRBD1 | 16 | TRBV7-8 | CASSLSSGTGFYGYTF | TGTGCCAGCAGCTTAAGTTCCGGGACAGGATTCTATGGCTACACCTTC
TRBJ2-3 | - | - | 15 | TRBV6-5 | CASRGQGGGWDTQYF | TGTGCCAGCAGAGGACAGGGCGGGGGTTGGGATACGCAGTATTTT
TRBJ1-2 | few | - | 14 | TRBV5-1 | CASSPTPQRDGYTF | TGCGCCAGCAGCCCAACACCCCAAAGGGATGGCTACACCTTC
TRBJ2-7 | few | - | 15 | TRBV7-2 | CASSLTYRGGYEQYF | TGTGCCAGCAGCTTAACTTACAGGGGAGGGTACGAGCAGTACTTC
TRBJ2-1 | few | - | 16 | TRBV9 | CASSARGRGVYNEQFF | TGTGCCAGCAGCGCCCGCGGGCGTGGCGTTTACAATGAGCAGTTCTTC
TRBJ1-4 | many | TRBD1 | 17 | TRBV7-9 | CASSLPLGQGMREKLFF | TGTGCCAGCAGCTTACCCCTCGGACAGGGGATGAGGGAAAAACTGTTTTTT
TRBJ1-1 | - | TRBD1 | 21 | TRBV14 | CASSRGGLQGHGRFMNTEAFF | TGTGCCAGCAGCCGGGGTGGCTTACAGGGGCATGGGCGGTTCATGAACACTGAAGCTTTCTTT
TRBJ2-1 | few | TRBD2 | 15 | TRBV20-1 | CSARDRTSGDNEQFF | TGCAGTGCTAGAGATCGGACTAGCGGAGACAATGAGCAGTTCTTC
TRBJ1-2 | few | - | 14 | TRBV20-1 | CSARIRESFYGYTF | TGCAGTGCTAGAATCAGGGAATCCTTCTATGGCTACACCTTC
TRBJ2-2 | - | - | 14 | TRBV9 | CASSAPRNTGELFF | TGTGCCAGCAGCGCACCCCGTAACACCGGGGAGCTGTTTTTT
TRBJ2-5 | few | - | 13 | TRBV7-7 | CASSPVAQETQYF | TGTGCTAGCAGCCCGGTGGCCCAAGAGACCCAGTACTTC
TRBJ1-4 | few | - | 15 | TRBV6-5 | CASAGRSGQSEKLFF | TGTGCCAGCGCAGGGAGGAGTGGTCAGAGTGAAAAACTGTTTTTT
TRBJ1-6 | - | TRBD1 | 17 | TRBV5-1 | CASSLGDRDRNNSPLHF | TGCGCCAGCAGCTTGGGGGACCGGGACAGAAATAATTCACCCCTCCACTTT
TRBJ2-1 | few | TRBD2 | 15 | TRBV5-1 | CASSFRGGTYNEQFF | TGCGCCAGCAGCTTTCGCGGGGGGACCTACAATGAGCAGTTCTTC
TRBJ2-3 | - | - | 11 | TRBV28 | CASIDTDTQYF | TGTGCCAGCATCGACACAGATACGCAGTATTTT
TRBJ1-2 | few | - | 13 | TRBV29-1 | CSVEGGTAFGYTF | TGCAGCGTTGAAGGGGGGACGGCCTTTGGCTACACCTTC
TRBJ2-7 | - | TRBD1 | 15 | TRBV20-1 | CSARVRDRDFYEQYF | TGCAGTGCTAGAGTTAGGGACAGGGATTTCTACGAGCAGTACTTC
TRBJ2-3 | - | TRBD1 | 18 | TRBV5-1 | CASSLDPPGQGWDDTQYF | TGCGCCAGCAGCTTGGACCCACCGGGACAGGGTTGGGATGATACGCAGTATTTT
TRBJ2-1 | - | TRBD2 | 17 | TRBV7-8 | CASSLAKLAGGRYEQFF | TGTGCCAGCAGCTTAGCCAAACTAGCGGGGGGGCGATATGAGCAGTTCTTC
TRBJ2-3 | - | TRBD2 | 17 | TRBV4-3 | CASSQWGGGTSTDTQYF | TGCGCCAGCAGCCAATGGGGCGGGGGAACTAGCACAGATACGCAGTATTTT
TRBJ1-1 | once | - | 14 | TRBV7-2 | CASSSSTKNTEAFF | TGTGCCAGCAGCTCCTCCACCAAGAACACTGAAGCTTTCTTT
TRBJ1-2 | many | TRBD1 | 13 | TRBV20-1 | CSARTGGPYGYTF | TGCAGTGCTCGGACAGGGGGTCCCTATGGCTACACCTTC
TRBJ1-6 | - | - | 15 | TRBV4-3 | CASSQVGGGNSPLHF | TGCGCCAGCAGCCAAGTAGGGGGGGGGAATTCACCCCTCCACTTT
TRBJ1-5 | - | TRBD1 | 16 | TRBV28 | CASSSIQGRINQPQHF | TGTGCCAGCAGTTCCATACAGGGGAGGATCAATCAGCCCCAGCATTTT
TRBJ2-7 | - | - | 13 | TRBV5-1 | CASFSPTGSEQYF | TGCGCCAGCTTTTCTCCAACCGGGTCCGAGCAGTACTTC
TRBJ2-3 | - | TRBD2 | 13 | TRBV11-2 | CASSMTSADTQYF | TGTGCCAGCAGCATGACTAGCGCAGATACGCAGTATTTT
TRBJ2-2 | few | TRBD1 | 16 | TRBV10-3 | CAISAPDRGNTGELFF | TGTGCCATCAGTGCCCCGGACAGGGGAAACACCGGGGAGCTGTTTTTT
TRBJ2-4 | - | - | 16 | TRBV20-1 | CSPNSGTTKAKNIQYF | TGCAGTCCCAACTCCGGGACAACTAAAGCCAAAAACATTCAGTACTTC
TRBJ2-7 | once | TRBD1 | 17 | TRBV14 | CASSQGTGGFSSYEQYF | TGTGCCAGCAGCCAAGGGACAGGGGGCTTTAGCTCCTACGAGCAGTACTTC
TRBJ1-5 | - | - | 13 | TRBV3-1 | CASSQRQDQPQHF | TGTGCCAGCAGCCAACGACAGGACCAGCCCCAGCATTTT
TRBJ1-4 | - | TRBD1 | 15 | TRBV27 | CASSLRDRVGEKLFF | TGTGCCAGCAGTTTGAGGGACAGGGTGGGTGAAAAACTGTTTTTT
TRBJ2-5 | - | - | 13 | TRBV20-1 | CSARTGTQNEQYF | TGCAGTGCTAGGACCGGGACACAAAATGAGCAGTACTTC
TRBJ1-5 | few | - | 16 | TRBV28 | CASSPRDLRGNQPQHF | TGTGCCAGCAGTCCCCGGGACCTTCGGGGCAATCAGCCCCAGCATTTT
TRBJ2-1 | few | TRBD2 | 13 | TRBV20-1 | CSARPASGGAQFF | TGCAGTGCTAGACCAGCTAGCGGGGGAGCGCAGTTCTTC
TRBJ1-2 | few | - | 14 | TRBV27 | CASSPDIGNYGYTF | TGTGCCAGCAGTCCCGACATCGGAAACTATGGCTACACCTTC
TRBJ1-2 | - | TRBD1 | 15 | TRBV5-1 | CASSLTGTGDYGYTF | TGCGCCAGCAGCTTGACGGGGACAGGGGACTATGGCTACACCTTC
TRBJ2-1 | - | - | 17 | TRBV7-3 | CASSLSRGASSYNEQFF | TGTGCCAGCAGCTTATCCCGCGGCGCAAGCTCCTACAATGAGCAGTTCTTC
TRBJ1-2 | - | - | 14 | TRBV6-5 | CASSYSTRGYGYTF | TGTGCCAGCAGTTACTCGACTCGCGGCTATGGCTACACCTTC
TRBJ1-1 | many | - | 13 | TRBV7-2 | CASSLGVGTEAFF | TGTGCCAGCAGCTTAGGGGTGGGCACTGAAGCTTTCTTT
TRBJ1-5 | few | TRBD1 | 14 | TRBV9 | CASSGEDRGQPQHF | TGTGCCAGCAGCGGAGAGGACAGGGGACAGCCCCAGCATTTT
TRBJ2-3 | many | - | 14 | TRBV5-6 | CASSARHRADTQYF | TGTGCCAGCAGCGCTAGGCACAGGGCAGATACGCAGTATTTT